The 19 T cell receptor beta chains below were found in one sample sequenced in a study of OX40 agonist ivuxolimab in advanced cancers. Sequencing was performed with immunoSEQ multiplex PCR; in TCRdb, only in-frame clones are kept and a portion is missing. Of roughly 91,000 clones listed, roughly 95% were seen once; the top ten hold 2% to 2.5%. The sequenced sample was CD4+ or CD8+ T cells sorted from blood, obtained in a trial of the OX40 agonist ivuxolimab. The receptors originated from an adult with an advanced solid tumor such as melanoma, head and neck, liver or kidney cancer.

CDR3 bases: TGTGCCGCGGGTTGGACACTAGATCAGCCCCAGCATTTT. Residues: CAAGWTLDQPQHF. V and J are TRBV27 and TRBJ1-5, with D possibly TRBD1 on 5 matching bases. This CDR3 region has 13 residues. From germline, CDR1 is MNHEY and CDR2 SMNVEV (reference sequence). V gave up 11 bases and J gave up 5 bases, with 16 bases separating them.

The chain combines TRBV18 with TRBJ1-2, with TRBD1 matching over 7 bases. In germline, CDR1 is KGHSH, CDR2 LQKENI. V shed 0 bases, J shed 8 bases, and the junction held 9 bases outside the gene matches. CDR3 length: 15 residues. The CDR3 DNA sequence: TGTGCCAGCTCACCACCGGACAGGCCTGCCTTAGGCTACACCTTC. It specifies CASSPPDRPALGYTF. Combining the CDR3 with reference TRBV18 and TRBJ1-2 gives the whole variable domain NAGVMQNPRHLVRRRGQEARLRCSPMKGHSHVYWYRQLPEEGLKFMVYLQKENIIDESGMPKERFSAEFPKEGPSILRIQQVVRGDSAAYFCASSPPDRPALGYTFGSGTRLTVV.

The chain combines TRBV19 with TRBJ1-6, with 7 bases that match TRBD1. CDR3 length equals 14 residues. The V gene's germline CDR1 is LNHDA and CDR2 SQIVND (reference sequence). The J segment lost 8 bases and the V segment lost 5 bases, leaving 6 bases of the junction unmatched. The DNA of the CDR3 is TGTGCCAGTAGTTCGGACAGGAGTGATTCACCCCTCCACTTT. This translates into CASSSDRSDSPLHF.

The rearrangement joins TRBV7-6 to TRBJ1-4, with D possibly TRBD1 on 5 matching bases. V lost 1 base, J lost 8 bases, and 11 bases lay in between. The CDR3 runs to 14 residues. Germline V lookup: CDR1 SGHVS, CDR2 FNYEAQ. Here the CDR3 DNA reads TGTGCCAGCAGCTTAGGGGGGGTTGGAGAAAAACTGTTTTTT. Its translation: CASSLGGVGEKLFF.

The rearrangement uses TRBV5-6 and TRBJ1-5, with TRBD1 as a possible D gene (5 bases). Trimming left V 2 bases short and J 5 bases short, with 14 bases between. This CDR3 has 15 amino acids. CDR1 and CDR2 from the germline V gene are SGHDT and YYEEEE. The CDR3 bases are TGTGCCAGCAGCTTCGGGCAGGGTGGTTATCAGCCCCAGCATTTT. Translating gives CASSFGQGGYQPQHF.

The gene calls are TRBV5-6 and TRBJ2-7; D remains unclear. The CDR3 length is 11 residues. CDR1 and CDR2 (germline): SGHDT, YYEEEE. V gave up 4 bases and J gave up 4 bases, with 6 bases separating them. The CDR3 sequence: CASSQVYEQYF. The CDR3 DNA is TGTGCCAGCAGCCAGGTATACGAGCAGTACTTC.

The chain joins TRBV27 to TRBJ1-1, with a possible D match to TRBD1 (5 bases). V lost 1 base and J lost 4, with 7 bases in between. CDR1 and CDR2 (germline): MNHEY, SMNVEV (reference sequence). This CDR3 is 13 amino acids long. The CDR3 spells CASSLLRGTEAFF. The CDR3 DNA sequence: TGTGCCAGCAGTTTATTAAGGGGCACTGAAGCTTTCTTT.

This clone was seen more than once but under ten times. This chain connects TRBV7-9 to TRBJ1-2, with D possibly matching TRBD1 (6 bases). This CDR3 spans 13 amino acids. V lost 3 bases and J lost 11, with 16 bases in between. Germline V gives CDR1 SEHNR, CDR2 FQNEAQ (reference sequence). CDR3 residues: CASSLDTGIGYTF. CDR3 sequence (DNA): TGTGCCAGCAGCTTGGATACAGGGATAGGATACACCTTC.

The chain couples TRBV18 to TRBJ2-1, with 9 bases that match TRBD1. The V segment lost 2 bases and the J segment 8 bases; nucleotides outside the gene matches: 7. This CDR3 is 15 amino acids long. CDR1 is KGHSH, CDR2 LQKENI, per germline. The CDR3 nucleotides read TGTGCCAGCTCACCAGGGGGGACAGGGATCCATGAGCAGTTCTTC. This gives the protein CASSPGGTGIHEQFF.

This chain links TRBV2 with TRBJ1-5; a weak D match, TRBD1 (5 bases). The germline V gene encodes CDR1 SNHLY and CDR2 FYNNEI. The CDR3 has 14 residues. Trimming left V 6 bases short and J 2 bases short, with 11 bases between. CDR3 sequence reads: CASRSGLGNQPQHF. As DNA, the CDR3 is TGTGCCAGCAGATCAGGGCTGGGCAATCAGCCCCAGCATTTT.

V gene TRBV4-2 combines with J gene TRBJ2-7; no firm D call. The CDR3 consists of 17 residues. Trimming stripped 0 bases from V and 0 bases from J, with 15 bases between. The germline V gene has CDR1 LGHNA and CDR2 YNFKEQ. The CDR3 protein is CASSQEARAIPSYEQYF. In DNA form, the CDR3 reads TGTGCCAGCAGCCAAGAAGCTAGGGCTATACCCTCCTACGAGCAGTACTTC.

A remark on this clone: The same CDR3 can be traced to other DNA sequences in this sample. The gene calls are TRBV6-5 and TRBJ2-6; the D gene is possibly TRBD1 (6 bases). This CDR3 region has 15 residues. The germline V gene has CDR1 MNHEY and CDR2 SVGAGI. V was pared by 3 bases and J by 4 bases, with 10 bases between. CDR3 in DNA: TGTGCCAGCAGTTATCAGGGGCGGGGGGCCAACGTCCTGACTTTC. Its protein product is CASSYQGRGANVLTF.

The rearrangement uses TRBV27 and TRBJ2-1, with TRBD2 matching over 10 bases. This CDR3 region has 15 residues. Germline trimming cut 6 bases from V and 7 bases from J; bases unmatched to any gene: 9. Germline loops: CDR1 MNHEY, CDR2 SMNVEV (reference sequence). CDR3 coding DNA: TGTGCCAGCAGGGACGGACTAGCGGCAGGGAATGAGCAGTTCTTC. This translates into CASRDGLAAGNEQFF.

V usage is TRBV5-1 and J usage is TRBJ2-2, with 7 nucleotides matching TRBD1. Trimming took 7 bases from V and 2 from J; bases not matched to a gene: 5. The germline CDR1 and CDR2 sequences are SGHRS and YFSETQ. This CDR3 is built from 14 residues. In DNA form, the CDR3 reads TGCGCCAGCCAAGGGACAGCAAACACCGGGGAGCTGTTTTTT. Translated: CASQGTANTGELFF.

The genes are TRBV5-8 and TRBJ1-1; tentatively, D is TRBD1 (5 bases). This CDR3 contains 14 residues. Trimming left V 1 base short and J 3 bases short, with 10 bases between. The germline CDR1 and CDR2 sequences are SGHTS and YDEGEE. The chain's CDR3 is CASSLRGIDTEAFF. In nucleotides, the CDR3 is TGTGCCAGCAGCTTGAGGGGTATAGACACTGAAGCTTTCTTT.

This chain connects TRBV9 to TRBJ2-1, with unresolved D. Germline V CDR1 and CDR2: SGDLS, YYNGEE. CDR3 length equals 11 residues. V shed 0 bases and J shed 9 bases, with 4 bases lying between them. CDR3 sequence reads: CASSVGVEQFF. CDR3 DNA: TGTGCCAGCAGCGTAGGCGTTGAGCAGTTCTTC. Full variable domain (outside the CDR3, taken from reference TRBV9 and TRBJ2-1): DSGVTQTPKHLITATGQRVTLRCSPRSGDLSVYWYQQSLDQGLQFLIQYYNGEERAKGNILERFSAQQFPDLHSELNLSSLELGDSALYFCASSVGVEQFFGPGTRLTVL.

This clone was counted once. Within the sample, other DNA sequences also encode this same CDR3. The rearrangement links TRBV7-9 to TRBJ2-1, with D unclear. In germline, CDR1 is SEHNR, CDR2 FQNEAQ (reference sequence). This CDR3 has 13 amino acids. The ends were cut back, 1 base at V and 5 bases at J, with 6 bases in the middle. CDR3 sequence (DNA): TGTGCCAGCAGCTTAGGCGGTCACAATGAGCAGTTCTTC. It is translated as CASSLGGHNEQFF.

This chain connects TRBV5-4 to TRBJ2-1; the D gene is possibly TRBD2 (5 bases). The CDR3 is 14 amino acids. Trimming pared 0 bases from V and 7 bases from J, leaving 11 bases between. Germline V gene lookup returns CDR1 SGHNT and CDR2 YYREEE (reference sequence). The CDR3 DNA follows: TGTGCCAGCAGCTTGGAGCCTGGGGAGAATGAGCAGTTCTTC. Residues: CASSLEPGENEQFF.

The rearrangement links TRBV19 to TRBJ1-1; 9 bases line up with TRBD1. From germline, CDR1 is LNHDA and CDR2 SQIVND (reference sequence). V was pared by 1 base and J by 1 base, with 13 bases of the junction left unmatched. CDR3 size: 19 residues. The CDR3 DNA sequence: TGTGCCAGTAGTATAGGCCATGGACGTCGGACAGGGGAGAACACTGAAGCTTTCTTT. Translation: CASSIGHGRRTGENTEAFF.